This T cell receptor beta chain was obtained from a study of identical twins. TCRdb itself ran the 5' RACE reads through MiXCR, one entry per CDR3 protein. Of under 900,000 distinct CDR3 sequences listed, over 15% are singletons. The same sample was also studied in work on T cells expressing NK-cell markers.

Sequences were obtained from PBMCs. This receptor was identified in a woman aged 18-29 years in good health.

CDR3 protein: CASSYLEHLETQYF. CDR3 DNA: TGTGCCAGCAGTTATCTAGAGCATCTAGAGACCCAGTACTTC. V usage is TRBV12-3 or TRBV12-4 and J usage is TRBJ2-5; D unclear. CDR3 length: 14 residues. Deletions cut 4 bases from V and 4 bases from J, with 13 bases between.